A single T cell receptor (beta chain) is shown here with its context. The data stem from a study of lymphopenia after photon versus proton radiotherapy. The assay was immunoSEQ multiplex PCR, and TCRdb's table has in-frame clones only and misses some. Here the sample spans 25,000 to 30,000 clones, more than 80% being singletons. Germline V CDR1 and CDR2: ENHRY, SYGVKD. This CDR3 has 13 amino acids. J gave up 4 bases and V 5 bases, and 4 bases lay outside the gene matches. The TCR sequence derives from a man in his thirties or forties with gastric cancer. The rearrangement joins TRBV10-3 to TRBJ1-2; 7 bases line up with TRBD1. Specimen: peripheral blood, collected from a patient treated with photon-based radiotherapy. DNA of the CDR3: TGTGCCATCAGTTTAGACAGGGCCTATGGCTACACCTTC. This sequence encodes CAISLDRAYGYTF.